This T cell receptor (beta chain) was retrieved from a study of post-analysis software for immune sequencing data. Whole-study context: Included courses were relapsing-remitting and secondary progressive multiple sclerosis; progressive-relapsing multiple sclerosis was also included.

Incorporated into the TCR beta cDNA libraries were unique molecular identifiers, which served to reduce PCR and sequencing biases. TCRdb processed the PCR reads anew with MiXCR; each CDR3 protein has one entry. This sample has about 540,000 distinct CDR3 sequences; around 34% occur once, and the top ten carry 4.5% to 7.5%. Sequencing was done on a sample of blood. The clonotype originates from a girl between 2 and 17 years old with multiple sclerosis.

The CDR3 is CASSYGQGVDQPQHF. CDR3 nucleotides: TGTGCCAGCAGCTACGGACAGGGTGTCGATCAGCCCCAGCATTTT. The chain carries TRBV7-9 and TRBJ1-5, with TRBD1 identical over 8 bases. This CDR3 contains 15 residues. The trim removed 4 bases at V and 5 bases at J, leaving 7 bases unmatched. Germline assignment: CDR1 SEHNR and CDR2 FQNEAQ (reference sequence). The full variable domain, completed using reference TRBV7-9 and TRBJ1-5, is DTGVSQNPRHKITKRGQNVTFRCDPISEHNRLYWYRQTLGQGPEFLTYFQNEAQLEKSRLLSDRFSAERPKGSFSTLEIQRTEQGDSAMYLCASSYGQGVDQPQHFGDGTRLSIL.